The sequence of this TCR beta chain was determined in a study of identifying expanded T cells in peripheral blood. Germline lookup yields CDR1 SGHRS and CDR2 YFSETQ. There are 17 residues in the CDR3. Trimming removed 0 bases from V and 5 bases from J; junction bases left unmatched: 9. Libraries were prepared by immunoSEQ multiplex PCR; TCRdb keeps only in-frame clonotypes and omits some of them. The data show 100,000 to 150,000 clones, approximately 80% seen once. The chain carries TRBV5-1 and TRBJ1-4; 8 nucleotides match TRBD1. The sequenced material came from blood. The origin of this receptor is a person aged 18-70 years in good health. CDR3 nucleotide sequence: TGCGCCAGCAGCTTGGGAGGCGGCAGGGGGCCGAATGAAAAACTGTTTTTT. Protein product: CASSLGGGRGPNEKLFF.